This T cell receptor beta chain was observed in a study of control samples from healthy donors and cancer patients. The CDR3 is 14 residues long. CDR1 and CDR2 from the germline V gene are SGDLS and YYNGEE. V was pared by 4 bases and J by 2 bases, with 12 bases between. Produced via immunoSEQ multiplex PCR; TCRdb's table is partial and in-frame only. This sample has some 110,000 clones, with 75% to 90% found just once. The receptor was derived from a woman aged 50 to 60 with colorectal cancer. Sequenced: PBMCs. The V and J genes are TRBV9 and TRBJ1-2; D unresolved. This CDR3 reads CASSSSSRNYGYTF. The CDR3 DNA sequence: TGTGCCAGCAGCTCTTCCAGCCGAAACTATGGCTACACCTTC. The full variable domain, in which reference TRBV9 and TRBJ1-2 provide the parts outside the CDR3, is DSGVTQTPKHLITATGQRVTLRCSPRSGDLSVYWYQQSLDQGLQFLIQYYNGEERAKGNILERFSAQQFPDLHSELNLSSLELGDSALYFCASSSSSRNYGYTFGSGTRLTVV.